Presented here are 32 T cell receptor beta chains from one specimen sequenced in a study of cytomegalovirus exposure and HLA in healthy donors. The PCR made use of 60 Vbeta and 13 Jbeta primers. The protocol was immunoSEQ multiplex PCR, while the TCRdb copy is restricted to in-frame clones and leaves out a portion. The data show approximately 86,000 clones, roughly three quarters seen once. Specimen: PBMCs. The receptors shown here come from a man aged 35 to 55 in good health and CMV-seronegative.

The J gene is TRBJ1-1, the V gene TRBV11-1; D unclear. This CDR3 spans 14 amino acids. The V and J ends lost 4 bases and 0 bases respectively, with 9 bases between them. Germline loops: CDR1 SGHAT, CDR2 FQDESV (reference sequence). This CDR3 reads CASSSTVVNTEAFF. CDR3 sequence (DNA): TGTGCCAGCAGCTCAACAGTGGTGAACACTGAAGCTTTCTTT. The full variable domain, in which reference TRBV11-1 and TRBJ1-1 provide the parts outside the CDR3, is EAEVAQSPRYKITEKSQAVAFWCDPISGHATLYWYRQILGQGPELLVQFQDESVVDDSQLPKDRFSAERLKGVDSTLKIQPAELGDSAMYLCASSSTVVNTEAFFGQGTRLTVV.

The chain couples TRBV7-2 to TRBJ2-3; D possibly corresponds to TRBD2 (6 bases). In germline, CDR1 is SGHTA, CDR2 FQGNSA. The CDR3 sequence is 12 residues long. V lost 5 bases, J lost 6 bases, and 9 bases lay in between. This CDR3 is CASSPEGDTQYF. The CDR3 DNA is TGTGCCAGCAGCCCGGAGGGTGATACGCAGTATTTT.

The chain employs TRBV29-1 and TRBJ2-3; possibly TRBD1 for D (5 bases). This CDR3 has 15 residues. V shed 3 bases and J shed 1 base, with 14 bases lying between them. Germline V gene lookup returns CDR1 SQVTM and CDR2 ANQGSEA. This CDR3 reads CSVERRTLRTDTQYF. The CDR3 DNA reads TGCAGCGTTGAGCGACGGACACTCCGCACAGATACGCAGTATTTT.

CDR3 DNA: TGTGCCAGCAGCGCCGGGACTAGCGTGCAAGAGACCCAGTACTTC. This codes for CASSAGTSVQETQYF. The chain recombines TRBV9 with TRBJ2-5; 10 nucleotides line up with TRBD2. Looked up from germline, CDR1 is SGDLS and CDR2 is YYNGEE. The CDR3 is 15 amino acids. After removal of 3 bases from V and 2 bases from J, the junction contained 4 bases not matched to a gene.

The CDR3 region has the DNA TGTGCCAGCAGCTTCAACAGGCCAAGCTCTGGAAACACCATATATTTT. It specifies CASSFNRPSSGNTIYF. This chain connects TRBV7-2 to TRBJ1-3; TRBD1 might be the D (5 bases). This CDR3 is 16 amino acids long. V was shortened by 3 bases and J by 0 bases, with 12 bases between the two germline ends. Germline loops: CDR1 SGHTA, CDR2 FQGNSA.

The rearrangement links TRBV5-1 to TRBJ2-7; no clear D gene. The ends were cut back, 0 bases at V and 2 bases at J, with 9 bases in the middle. This CDR3 region has 14 residues. The germline V gene encodes CDR1 SGHRS and CDR2 YFSETQ. The CDR3 sequence: CASSLDGGPYEQYF. The DNA of the CDR3 is TGCGCCAGCAGCTTGGATGGTGGCCCCTACGAGCAGTACTTC.

This clone has only a few counts. The rearrangement uses TRBV27 and TRBJ2-7, with 10 bases fitting TRBD1. V lost 3 bases to trimming and J lost 7 bases; unmatched junction nucleotides: 9. The germline V gene has CDR1 MNHEY and CDR2 SMNVEV (reference sequence). CDR3 length equals 15 residues. This CDR3 reads CASSFTGTGAWEQYF. The CDR3 DNA follows: TGTGCCAGCAGTTTCACCGGGACAGGGGCCTGGGAGCAGTACTTC.

As to this clone: A read error may account for a junction end that differs from germline. At the DNA level, this CDR3 is encoded by other sequences in the same sample as well. The chain is built from TRBV4-1 and TRBJ1-1, with D uncertain. The germline gives CDR1 MGHRA, CDR2 YSYEKL. CDR3 length equals 19 residues. This chain's CDR3 is CASSQGSDWRAIMNTEAFF. Here the CDR3 DNA reads TGCGCCAGCAGCCAAGGTTCAGATTGGCGAGCGATAATGAACACTGAGGCTTTCTTT.

The rearrangement uses TRBV11-3 and TRBJ2-2; 11 nucleotides agree with TRBD2. Germline CDR1 SGHNT, CDR2 YENEEA. The length of the CDR3 is 16 residues. V dropped 6 bases and J dropped 4; count of bases not matched to a gene: 7. This CDR3 reads CASRLTSGVTTGELFF. The CDR3 coding sequence is TGTGCCAGCAGGTTGACTAGCGGGGTTACCACCGGGGAGCTGTTTTTT.

The V and J genes are TRBV7-8 and TRBJ2-5; 8 bases map to TRBD1. CDR3 size: 13 residues. V gave up 5 bases and J gave up 4 bases; unmatched junction bases: 3. Looked up from germline, CDR1 is SGHVS and CDR2 is FQNEAQ. As DNA, the CDR3 is TGTGCCAGCAGCACTGACAGGGGAGAGACCCAGTACTTC. It is translated as CASSTDRGETQYF. Full variable domain (missing parts from reference TRBV7-8 and TRBJ2-5): GAGVSQSPRYKVAKRGQDVALRCDPISGHVSLFWYQQALGQGPEFLTYFQNEAQLDKSGLPSDRFFAERPEGSVSTLKIQRTQQEDSAVYLCASSTDRGETQYFGPGTRLLVL.

The chain recombines TRBV7-6 with TRBJ2-7, with TRBD1 identical over 11 bases. V lost 6 bases to trimming and J lost 4 bases; unmatched junction nucleotides: 8. The CDR3 totals 15 residues. Looked up from germline, CDR1 is SGHVS and CDR2 is FNYEAQ. DNA for the CDR3: TGTGCCAGCAGAGATAGGACAGGGGGCGGTTACGAGCAGTACTTC. Translated, it gives CASRDRTGGGYEQYF.

This chain links TRBV7-3 with TRBJ2-2; 7 bases align to TRBD2. The CDR3 loop spans 18 amino acids. With 0 bases clipped from V and 4 bases from J, the junction kept 11 bases outside the gene matches. Germline lookup yields CDR1 SGHTA and CDR2 FQGTGA. The CDR3 nucleotides read TGTGCCAGCAGCTTAACGATCCTTTCGGGGGGTACCACCGGGGAGCTGTTTTTT. Translation gives CASSLTILSGGTTGELFF.

This clone was seen once. This chain connects TRBV6-4 to TRBJ2-3, with 9 bases fitting TRBD1. The CDR3 consists of 15 residues. Unmatched junction bases numbered 2, after V lost 0 bases and J lost 4 bases. Per germline, CDR1 MRHNA and CDR2 SNTAGT. CDR3: CASSDSTGGSDTQYF. The CDR3 DNA reads TGTGCCAGCAGTGACTCGACAGGGGGGTCAGATACGCAGTATTTT.

Only one count was recorded for this clone. The chain has TRBV4-1 and TRBJ2-3, with 7 nucleotides matching TRBD2. Germline-derived CDR1 and CDR2 are MGHRA and YSYEKL. J was trimmed by 6 bases and V by 0 bases; bases with no gene match: 6. The CDR3 sequence is 15 residues long. The chain's CDR3 is CASSQENREVDTQYF. The CDR3 nucleotides read TGCGCCAGCAGCCAAGAAAATCGGGAGGTGGATACGCAGTATTTT.

The chain links TRBV7-3 to TRBJ2-2; D is unresolved. V was shortened by 1 base and J by 7 bases, with 13 bases between the two germline ends. This CDR3 contains 15 residues. The V gene's germline CDR1 is SGHTA and CDR2 FQGTGA. DNA of the CDR3: TGTGCCAGCAGCTTAAATTTGGTCGGTGGCGGGGAGCTGTTTTTT. Residues: CASSLNLVGGGELFF.

The V call is TRBV27, the J call TRBJ1-2; 10 bases agree with TRBD1. Germline V gives CDR1 MNHEY, CDR2 SMNVEV (reference sequence). V shed 5 bases, J shed 5 bases, and the junction held 11 bases outside the gene matches. This CDR3 comprises 16 residues. The CDR3 region has the DNA TGTGCCAGCAGTACCCGGGACAGGGGCCGTCCTTATGGCTACACCTTC. Translation: CASSTRDRGRPYGYTF.

The rearrangement uses TRBV29-1 and TRBJ1-2; D remains ambiguous. The CDR3 length is 11 residues. V lost 3 bases to trimming and J lost 5 bases, with 7 bases between them. Germline CDR1 and CDR2: SQVTM and ANQGSEA. CDR3 amino acids: CSVDSLYGYTF. The CDR3 coding sequence is TGCAGCGTTGACAGTCTTTATGGCTACACCTTC.

The chain employs TRBV27 and TRBJ2-3; maybe TRBD2 (5 bases). Trimming stripped 6 bases from V and 0 bases from J, with 7 bases between. The CDR3 consists of 13 residues. Germline-derived CDR1 and CDR2 are MNHEY and SMNVEV (reference sequence). CDR3 bases: TGTGCCAGCAGGAGGACTAGCACAGATACGCAGTATTTT. Its protein is CASRRTSTDTQYF.

V and J are TRBV5-1 and TRBJ1-5; D gene uncertain. The CDR3 is 13 amino acids. CDR1 is SGHRS, CDR2 YFSETQ, per germline. Trimming took off 4 bases at V and 3 bases at J, with 8 bases between the two ends. The CDR3 coding sequence is TGCGCCAGCAGCCCACAGCCCAATCAGCCCCAGCATTTT. Residues: CASSPQPNQPQHF.

This chain links TRBV6-7 with TRBJ2-7; a weak D match, TRBD1 (6 bases). TRBV6-7 is recorded as an ORF, its role being uncertain. The ends were cut back, 0 bases at V and 4 bases at J, with 10 bases in the middle. The CDR3 is 14 residues long. Here the CDR3 reads CASSYSLDSYEQYF. The CDR3 nucleotides are TGTGCCAGCAGTTACTCTTTGGACAGTTACGAGCAGTACTTC.

This clone appeared a few times. The chain combines TRBV9 with TRBJ2-7; 8 nucleotides line up with TRBD1. CDR1 is SGDLS, CDR2 YYNGEE, per germline. This CDR3 spans 14 amino acids. The ends lost 0 bases at V and 5 bases at J; junction bases unmatched: 4. The CDR3 coding sequence is TGTGCCAGCAGCGTAGGACAGGGGACCCACGAGCAGTACTTC. This gives the protein CASSVGQGTHEQYF.

The CDR3 loop is CASRSPGTNEKLFF. CDR3 sequence (DNA): TGTGCCAGCAGAAGCCCAGGGACTAATGAAAAACTGTTTTTT. The chain is built from TRBV6-1 and TRBJ1-4, with D possibly matching TRBD1 (5 bases). CDR3 length: 14 residues. The V end was cut by 6 bases, the J end by 2 bases, with 10 bases between. Germline CDR1 is MNHNS and CDR2 is SASEGT.

This sequence joins TRBV7-2 and TRBJ1-2; D call uncertain. Germline V gene data show CDR1 as SGHTA and CDR2 as FQGNSA. Trimming shortened V by 0 bases and J by 7 bases, and 6 bases separated the two germline ends. This CDR3 has 12 residues. The DNA of the CDR3 is TGTGCCAGCAGCTTAGCAGGAGGTGGCTACACCTTC. Protein: CASSLAGGGYTF.

The CDR3 spells CASSYGRGRDEKLFF. CDR3 in DNA: TGTGCCAGCAGTTACGGCAGGGGTAGGGATGAAAAACTGTTTTTT. The chain carries TRBV6-5 and TRBJ1-4, with TRBD1 as a possible D gene (6 bases). The CDR3 has 15 residues. The V and J ends lost 2 bases and 6 bases respectively, with 13 bases between them. The germline gives CDR1 MNHEY, CDR2 SVGAGI.

The chain uses TRBV7-3 and TRBJ1-1; no firm D call. Looked up from germline, CDR1 is SGHTA and CDR2 is FQGTGA. The ends were cut back, 4 bases at V and 7 bases at J, with 10 bases in the middle. The CDR3 covers 12 residues. The CDR3 loop reads CASSYALGEAFF. CDR3 bases: TGTGCCAGCAGCTACGCCCTCGGTGAAGCTTTCTTT.

The chain carries TRBV4-3 and TRBJ2-7; D might be TRBD2 (5 bases). The germline V and J ends were trimmed by 1 base and 1 base, with 14 bases remaining between them. Germline values: CDR1 LGHNA, CDR2 YSLEER. CDR3 size: 16 residues. This chain's CDR3 is CASSQAPSRSSYEQYF. In DNA, the CDR3 is TGCGCCAGCAGCCAAGCCCCTAGCCGAAGTTCCTACGAGCAGTACTTC.

The chain uses TRBV5-1 and TRBJ2-5; 16 positions match TRBD2. CDR3 size: 18 residues. V was pared by 5 bases and J by 4 bases, with 11 bases of the junction left unmatched. The germline V gene encodes CDR1 SGHRS and CDR2 YFSETQ. As DNA, the CDR3 is TGCGCCAGCAGTCCGGGACTAGCGGGGGGGCCGGGGAGAGAGACCCAGTACTTC. Translation: CASSPGLAGGPGRETQYF.

The chain recombines TRBV11-2 with TRBJ1-4, with TRBD1 matching over 7 bases. The J segment lost 7 bases and the V segment lost 1 base, leaving 12 bases of the junction unmatched. CDR1 and CDR2 from the germline V gene are SGHAT and FQNNGV. The CDR3 has 17 amino acids. Written as DNA, the CDR3 is TGTGCCAGCAGCTTAGTACAGGGGTGGGCAGTAGGTGAAAAACTGTTTTTT. Its protein product is CASSLVQGWAVGEKLFF.

The chain has TRBV19 and TRBJ2-7; possibly TRBD2 for D (5 bases). CDR1 is LNHDA, CDR2 SQIVND, per germline (reference sequence). V lost 2 bases and J 6 bases, leaving 11 bases between the germline ends. There are 13 residues in the CDR3. Here the CDR3 reads CASSIRGMGEQYF. The CDR3 DNA follows: TGTGCCAGTAGTATACGAGGGATGGGCGAGCAGTACTTC.

The V and J genes are TRBV27 and TRBJ1-2; 9 bases map to TRBD1. This CDR3 is 15 amino acids long. Unmatched junction bases numbered 6, after V lost 2 bases and J lost 5 bases. The germline CDR1 and CDR2 sequences are MNHEY and SMNVEV (reference sequence). In DNA, the CDR3 is TGTGCCAGCAGTTTAACAGGGGGCTTGAGGTATGGCTACACCTTC. This encodes CASSLTGGLRYGYTF.

The chain joins TRBV27 to TRBJ1-2, with a tentative D call TRBD1 (5 bases). This CDR3 comprises 12 residues. CDR1 and CDR2 (germline): MNHEY, SMNVEV (reference sequence). Trimming took 7 bases from V and 3 from J, leaving 9 bases between them. Written as DNA, the CDR3 is TGTGCCAGCAAAGACAGCTACTATGGCTACACCTTC. Translated: CASKDSYYGYTF.

This clone has only a few counts. The chain links TRBV7-9 to TRBJ1-1, with D uncertain. The germline gives CDR1 SEHNR, CDR2 FQNEAQ (reference sequence). This CDR3 spans 11 amino acids. Trimming removed 1 base from V and 10 bases from J, with 7 bases in between. The CDR3 bases are TGTGCCAGCAGCTTAGAAGGAGGAGCTTTCTTT. This sequence encodes CASSLEGGAFF.